The 11 T cell receptor beta chains presented below share a single source sample, sequenced in a study of cytomegalovirus exposure and HLA in healthy donors (dated by TCRdb to 2017 to 2019). Library creation used the immunoSEQ multiplex PCR assay. For the multiplex PCR, a mixture combining 60 forward primers for TCR Vbeta segments and 13 reverse primers for TCR Jbeta segments was used. The clones in this table, taken by TCRdb from immuneACCESS, are in-frame only. Not every clone is retained; where verified, under half of the shortfall comes from an unresolved V gene, and the cause of the rest is unknown. This sample gives around 160,000 clones in total; around 86% of them show up just once. The ten largest clonotypes hold around 2% of the sample. Sequenced input: PBMCs. The receptors shown here come from a human donor in good health.

The CDR3 nucleotides read TGTGCCAGCAGCTTAGTAGCGGGGGGCACAGATACGCAGTATTTT. This sequence encodes CASSLVAGGTDTQYF. This chain connects TRBV7-7 to TRBJ2-3; 9 bases are a match to TRBD2. From germline, CDR1 is SSHAT and CDR2 FNYEAQ (reference sequence). V was clipped by 1 base and J by 1 base; unmatched bases: 0. This CDR3 spans 15 amino acids.

V usage is TRBV6-6 and J usage is TRBJ2-1; TRBD2 aligns across 7 bases. Looked up from germline, CDR1 is MNHNY and CDR2 is SVGAGI (reference sequence). This CDR3 region has 13 residues. Trimming cost V 11 bases and J 0 bases; bases outside gene matches: 4. CDR3 sequence (DNA): TGTGCCGGGGGGGAGAGCTCCTACAATGAGCAGTTCTTC. It encodes CAGGESSYNEQFF.

This clone showed up just once. This chain connects TRBV4-1 to TRBJ2-3; 8 bases map to TRBD2. The CDR3 spans 18 residues. Losses at the gene ends were 0 bases for V and 3 bases for J; bases not matched to a gene: 11. CDR1 and CDR2 (germline): MGHRA, YSYEKL. CDR3: CASSQDGGIAGTTDTQYF. CDR3 nucleotide sequence: TGCGCCAGCAGCCAAGATGGTGGAATAGCGGGAACAACAGATACGCAGTATTTT.

The J gene is TRBJ2-7, the V gene TRBV7-2; 13 nucleotides agree with TRBD2. V gave up 4 bases and J gave up 8 bases; unmatched junction bases: 5. Germline CDR1 SGHTA, CDR2 FQGNSA. The CDR3 is made up of 14 amino acids. This CDR3 reads CASSYETSGGKQYF. CDR3 coding DNA: TGTGCCAGCAGCTACGAGACTAGCGGGGGGAAGCAGTACTTC.

The chain has TRBV11-3 and TRBJ2-3; D is perhaps TRBD1 (5 bases). Looked up from germline, CDR1 is SGHNT and CDR2 is YENEEA. This CDR3 is built from 12 residues. Trimming cost V 3 bases and J 5 bases, with 6 bases left between them. The DNA for the CDR3 is TGTGCCAGCAGCTTCAGGGAAGATACGCAGTATTTT. It yields the protein CASSFREDTQYF.

The chain carries TRBV29-1 and TRBJ2-5; 9 nucleotides line up with TRBD2. The germline V gene has CDR1 SQVTM and CDR2 ANQGSEA. This CDR3 comprises 12 residues. V lost 7 bases, J lost 3 bases, and 3 bases stayed unmatched. CDR3 in amino acids: CSGIAGEETQYF. Written as DNA, the CDR3 is TGCAGCGGAATAGCGGGGGAAGAGACCCAGTACTTC. The whole variable domain, remainder taken from reference TRBV29-1 and TRBJ2-5, is SAVISQKPSRDICQRGTSLTIQCQVDSQVTMMFWYRQQPGQSLTLIATANQGSEATYESGFVIDKFPISRPNLTFSTLTVSNMSPEDSSIYLCSGIAGEETQYFGPGTRLLVL.

This chain connects TRBV7-2 to TRBJ1-6; unclear D gene. Trimming took 1 base from V and 0 from J, leaving 7 bases between them. Germline-derived CDR1 and CDR2 are SGHTA and FQGNSA. The CDR3 spans 16 residues. CDR3: CASSLDRSSYNSPLHF. CDR3 sequence (DNA): TGTGCCAGCAGCTTAGACAGAAGCTCCTATAATTCACCCCTCCACTTT.

The chain employs TRBV5-1 and TRBJ2-7, with 7 bases matching TRBD1. Unmatched junction bases numbered 4, after V lost 2 bases and J lost 5 bases. This CDR3 spans 13 amino acids. CDR1 and CDR2 from the germline V gene are SGHRS and YFSETQ. The CDR3 nucleotides are TGCGCCAGCAGCTTACAGGGGACGCACGAGCAGTACTTC. Translation: CASSLQGTHEQYF.

This clone was seen only a few times. J is TRBJ2-1 and V is TRBV6-6; the match to TRBD1 covers 9 bases. The germline CDR1 and CDR2 sequences are MNHNY and SVGAGI (reference sequence). The CDR3 length is 15 residues. Germline trimming cut 1 base from V and 8 bases from J; bases unmatched to any gene: 6. CDR3 DNA: TGTGCCAGCAGTTACTTGGGACAGGGAGGAGATGAGCAGTTCTTC. This codes for CASSYLGQGGDEQFF.

The rearrangement joins TRBV6-5 to TRBJ1-4; perhaps TRBD1 as D (6 bases). Germline V lookup: CDR1 MNHEY, CDR2 SVGAGI. Trimming shortened V by 6 bases and J by 4 bases, and 15 bases separated the two germline ends. The CDR3 spans 15 residues. In DNA form, the CDR3 reads TGTGCCAGCAGGGCCAGGGGAGTAGGTAATGAAAAACTGTTTTTT. Amino acid sequence: CASRARGVGNEKLFF.

The genes are TRBV5-6 and TRBJ2-2; 7 positions agree with TRBD1. The CDR3 covers 14 residues. The trim removed 2 bases at V and 4 bases at J, leaving 2 bases unmatched. Germline-derived CDR1 and CDR2 are SGHDT and YYEEEE. CDR3 nucleotides: TGTGCCAGCAGCTTAGCAGGGGGCACCGGGGAGCTGTTTTTT. This sequence encodes CASSLAGGTGELFF.